The rows below give T cell receptor beta chains drawn from one sample of a study of T cell clones after liver transplantation. The assay was immunoSEQ multiplex PCR, and TCRdb's table has in-frame clones only and misses some. The table shows around 110,000 clones, with about nine tenths occurring only once. The sequenced sample was CD4+ T cells from blood, obtained 12 months after liver transplant. These receptors came from a human patient who received a liver transplant. Some of these T cells may belong to the graft donor. Each CDR3 is given with its conserved first and last residue. The order of the fields is V gene, CDR3 length, J gene, CDR3 protein.

v_gene: TRBV7-3; len: 16; j_gene: TRBJ2-1; CDR3aa: CASSLTFPQGYNEQFF
v_gene: TRBV7-3; len: 17; j_gene: TRBJ2-2; CDR3aa: CASSLTADFGDTGELFF
v_gene: TRBV6-5; len: 14; j_gene: TRBJ1-2; CDR3aa: CASSYGGQPYGYTF
v_gene: TRBV19; len: 16; j_gene: TRBJ1-2; CDR3aa: CASSPIQGVRARGYTF
v_gene: TRBV5-1; len: 15; j_gene: TRBJ1-1; CDR3aa: CASSLDLGGSTEAFF
v_gene: TRBV6-1; len: 18; j_gene: TRBJ1-1; CDR3aa: CASSGAIGTGEVNTEAFF
v_gene: TRBV19; len: 14; j_gene: TRBJ1-5; CDR3aa: CASSWQVQGQPQHF
v_gene: TRBV2; len: 14; j_gene: TRBJ1-2; CDR3aa: CASSRQGANYGYTF
v_gene: TRBV13; len: 13; j_gene: TRBJ2-2; CDR3aa: CASSLVVTGELFF
v_gene: TRBV6-6; len: 15; j_gene: TRBJ1-1; CDR3aa: CASSFGQGAGTEAFF
v_gene: TRBV5-1; len: 16; j_gene: TRBJ1-4; CDR3aa: CASSLGRGGSGEKLFF
v_gene: TRBV9; len: 13; j_gene: TRBJ1-2; CDR3aa: CASSAGADYGYTF
v_gene: TRBV19; len: 16; j_gene: TRBJ1-2; CDR3aa: CASSSLVMSGNYGYTF
v_gene: TRBV6-1; len: 15; j_gene: TRBJ2-3; CDR3aa: CASSERRQPRDTQYF
v_gene: TRBV29-1; len: 11; j_gene: TRBJ2-5; CDR3aa: CSVVGVETQYF
v_gene: TRBV9; len: 15; j_gene: TRBJ1-4; CDR3aa: CASSVGGATNEKLFF
v_gene: TRBV7-8; len: 15; j_gene: TRBJ2-7; CDR3aa: CASSLERGPSYEQYF
v_gene: TRBV6-6; len: 15; j_gene: TRBJ2-2; CDR3aa: CASSYIPGGAGELFF
v_gene: TRBV5-4; len: 16; j_gene: TRBJ2-1; CDR3aa: CASSSGGATGNNEQFF
v_gene: TRBV7-9; len: 13; j_gene: TRBJ2-7; CDR3aa: CASSLGASYEQYF
v_gene: TRBV9; len: 10; j_gene: TRBJ2-3; CDR3aa: CAIPSDTQYF
v_gene: TRBV4-2; len: 13; j_gene: TRBJ2-7; CDR3aa: CASSPRPSYEQYF
v_gene: TRBV2; len: 17; j_gene: TRBJ2-3; CDR3aa: CATWRGSGGGSTDTQYF
v_gene: TRBV28; len: 13; j_gene: TRBJ2-7; CDR3aa: CASSQTSGYEQYF
v_gene: TRBV14; len: 12; j_gene: TRBJ1-5; CDR3aa: CASSRGNQPQHF
v_gene: TRBV28; len: 13; j_gene: TRBJ2-7; CDR3aa: CASARSGEDEQYF
v_gene: TRBV5-1; len: 15; j_gene: TRBJ2-7; CDR3aa: CASSSGLAGTIQQYF
v_gene: TRBV6-1; len: 11; j_gene: TRBJ1-5; CDR3aa: CASSDRQPQHF
v_gene: TRBV7-9; len: 13; j_gene: TRBJ1-5; CDR3aa: CASSRTGGKPQHF
v_gene: TRBV5-4; len: 16; j_gene: TRBJ2-5; CDR3aa: CASSLGGRQAGETQYF
v_gene: TRBV10-3; len: 15; j_gene: TRBJ2-2; CDR3aa: CAISLSGGNTGELFF
v_gene: TRBV6-5; len: 15; j_gene: TRBJ2-7; CDR3aa: CASSYSIDSHYEQYF
v_gene: TRBV18; len: 13; j_gene: TRBJ1-1; CDR3aa: CASSPSQDTEAFF
v_gene: TRBV18; len: 15; j_gene: TRBJ1-5; CDR3aa: CASSDTGQGNQPQHF
v_gene: TRBV29-1; len: 14; j_gene: TRBJ2-5; CDR3aa: CSVLGQGWSETQYF
v_gene: TRBV7-3; len: 15; j_gene: TRBJ2-1; CDR3aa: CASSPGAGTYNEQFF
v_gene: TRBV7-2; len: 13; j_gene: TRBJ2-2; CDR3aa: CASSPRGTGELFF
v_gene: TRBV28; len: 20; j_gene: TRBJ2-7; CDR3aa: CASTQSSGGAAGETSYEQYF
v_gene: TRBV4-3; len: 19; j_gene: TRBJ2-1; CDR3aa: CASSQDLFRGRSIYNEQFF
v_gene: TRBV9; len: 14; j_gene: TRBJ2-5; CDR3aa: CASSRGLAGETQYF
v_gene: TRBV28; len: 15; j_gene: TRBJ2-7; CDR3aa: CASTGGRSSSYEQYF
v_gene: TRBV4-1; len: 17; j_gene: TRBJ1-5; CDR3aa: CASSSYSGGRSNQPQHF